This T cell receptor beta chain was recorded in a study of cytomegalovirus exposure and HLA in healthy donors. Germline CDR1 is SNHLY and CDR2 is FYNNEI. V gave up 7 bases and J gave up 0 bases; unmatched junction bases: 1. This CDR3 is built from 14 residues. This clone was seen only a few times. Its antigen is currently unknown. Vbeta (60) and Jbeta (13) primers were used in the PCR. Repertoires were generated with immunoSEQ multiplex PCR, while TCRdb's copy carries only in-frame clones and drops some. There are some 130,000 clones in the sample; approximately 80% occur only once, and about 1.7% lies in the top ten. General study results and limits: Overall, some 160 TCR beta chains were annotated as cytomegalovirus-associated. Several of the most significant clusters were apparently associated with common viral pathogens in a later analysis. Later analysis demonstrated an association between a missense DCLRE1C variant and TCR beta V- and J-gene trimming.

Sample: PBMCs. This chain connects TRBV2 to TRBJ2-3, with 10 bases that match TRBD2. The sequence came from a woman aged 40 to 50 in good health and CMV-seronegative. The DNA of the CDR3 is TGTGCCAGCAAGGGACTAGCGAGCACAGATACGCAGTATTTT. Its translation is CASKGLASTDTQYF.